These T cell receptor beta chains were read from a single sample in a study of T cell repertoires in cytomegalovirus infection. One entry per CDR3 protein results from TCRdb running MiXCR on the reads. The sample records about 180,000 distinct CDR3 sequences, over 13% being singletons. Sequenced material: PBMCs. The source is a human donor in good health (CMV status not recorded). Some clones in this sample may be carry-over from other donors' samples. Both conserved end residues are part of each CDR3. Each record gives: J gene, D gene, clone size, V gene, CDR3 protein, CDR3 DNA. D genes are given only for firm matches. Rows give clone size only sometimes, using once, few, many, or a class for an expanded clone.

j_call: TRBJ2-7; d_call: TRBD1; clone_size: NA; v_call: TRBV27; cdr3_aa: CASSLIGTGLHEQYF; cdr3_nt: TGTGCCAGCAGTTTAATAGGGACAGGGTTACACGAGCAGTACTTC
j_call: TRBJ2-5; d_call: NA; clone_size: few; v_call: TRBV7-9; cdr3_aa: CASSDSRGRETQYF; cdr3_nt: TGTGCCAGCAGCGACTCGCGGGGCAGGGAGACCCAGTACTTC
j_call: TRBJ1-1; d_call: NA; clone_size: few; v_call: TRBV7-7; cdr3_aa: CASSCRDVMNTEAFF; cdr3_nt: TGTGCCAGCAGCTGTAGGGACGTCATGAACACTGAAGCTTTCTTT
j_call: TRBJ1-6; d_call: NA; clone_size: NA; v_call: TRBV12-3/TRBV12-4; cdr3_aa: CASTRGQSGKGSPLHF; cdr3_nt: TGTGCCAGCACCAGAGGACAGAGTGGTAAGGGTTCACCCCTCCACTTT
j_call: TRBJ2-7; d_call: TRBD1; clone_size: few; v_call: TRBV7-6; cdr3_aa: CASSPDRDPFSFNEQYF; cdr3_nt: TGTGCCAGCAGCCCAGACAGGGACCCCTTTTCATTTAACGAGCAGTACTTC
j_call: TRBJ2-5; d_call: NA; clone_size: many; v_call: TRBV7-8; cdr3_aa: CASSWRGFHEDQYF; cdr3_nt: TGTGCCAGCAGCTGGAGGGGTTTTCACGAGGACCAGTACTTC
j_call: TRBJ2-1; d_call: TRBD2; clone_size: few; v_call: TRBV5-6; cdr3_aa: CASSLKRLAVSYNEQFF; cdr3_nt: TGTGCCAGCAGCTTGAAGAGACTAGCGGTCTCCTACAATGAGCAGTTCTTC
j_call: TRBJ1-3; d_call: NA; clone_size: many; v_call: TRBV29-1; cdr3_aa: CSVTWAGNSGNTIYF; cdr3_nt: TGCAGCGTCACCTGGGCAGGGAACTCTGGAAACACCATATATTTT
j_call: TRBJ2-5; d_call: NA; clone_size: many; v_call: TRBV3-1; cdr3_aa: CASSFLSPGLQETQYF; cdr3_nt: TGTGCCAGCAGCTTTCTTTCGCCGGGACTTCAAGAGACCCAGTACTTC
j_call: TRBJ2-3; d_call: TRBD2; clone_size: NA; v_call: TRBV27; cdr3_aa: CASSTGTSGLTDTQYF; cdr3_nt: TGTGCCAGCAGTACCGGGACTAGCGGATTGACAGATACGCAGTATTTT
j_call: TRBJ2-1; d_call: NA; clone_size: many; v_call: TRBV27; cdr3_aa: CASSRTEGNEQFF; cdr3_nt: TGTGCCAGCAGCCGGACTGAAGGCAATGAGCAGTTCTTC
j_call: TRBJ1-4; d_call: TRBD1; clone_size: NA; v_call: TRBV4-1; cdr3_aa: CASSQGQGEKLFF; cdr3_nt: TGCGCCAGCAGCCAAGGACAGGGAGAAAAACTGTTTTTT
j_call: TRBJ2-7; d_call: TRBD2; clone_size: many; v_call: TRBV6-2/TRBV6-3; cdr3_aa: CASSSLLAGGPSYEQYF; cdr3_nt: TGTGCCAGCAGTTCCCTCCTAGCGGGAGGGCCTTCCTACGAGCAGTACTTC
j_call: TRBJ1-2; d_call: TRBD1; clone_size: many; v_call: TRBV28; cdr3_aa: CASSLLQGGGYTF; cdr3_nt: TGTGCCAGCAGTTTATTACAGGGGGGTGGCTACACCTTC
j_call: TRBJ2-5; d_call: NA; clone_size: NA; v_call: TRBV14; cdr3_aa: CASSPGGLLGVETQYF; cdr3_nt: TGTGCCAGCAGCCCCGGAGGGCTTTTGGGAGTGGAGACCCAGTACTTC
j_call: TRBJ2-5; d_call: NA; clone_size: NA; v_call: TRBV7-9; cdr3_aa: CASSSGAYQETQYF; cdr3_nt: TGTGCCAGCAGCTCTGGGGCATATCAAGAGACCCAGTACTTC
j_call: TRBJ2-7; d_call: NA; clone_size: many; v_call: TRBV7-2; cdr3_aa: CASSLGAGVYEQYF; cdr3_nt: TGTGCCAGCAGCTTGGGGGCGGGGGTTTACGAGCAGTACTTC
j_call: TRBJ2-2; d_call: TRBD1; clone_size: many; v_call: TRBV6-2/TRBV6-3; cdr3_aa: CASGQGMTGELFF; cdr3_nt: TGTGCCAGCGGACAGGGGATGACCGGGGAGCTGTTTTTT
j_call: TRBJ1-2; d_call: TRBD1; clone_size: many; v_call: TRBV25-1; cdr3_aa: CASGGRDSVPYGYTF; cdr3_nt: TGTGCCAGTGGAGGTCGGGACAGTGTACCTTATGGCTACACCTTC
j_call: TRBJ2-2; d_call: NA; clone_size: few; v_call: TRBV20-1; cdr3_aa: CSARRTGELFF; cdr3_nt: TGCAGTGCTAGACGGACCGGGGAGCTGTTTTTT
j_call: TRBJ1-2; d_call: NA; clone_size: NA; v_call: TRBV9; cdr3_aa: CASSARDKGGYGYTF; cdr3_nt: TGTGCCAGCAGCGCCCGGGACAAAGGGGGCTATGGCTACACCTTC
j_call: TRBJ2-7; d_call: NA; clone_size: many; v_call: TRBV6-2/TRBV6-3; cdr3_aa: CASSSGGMYEQYF; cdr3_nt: TGTGCCAGCAGTTCCGGGGGTATGTACGAGCAGTACTTC
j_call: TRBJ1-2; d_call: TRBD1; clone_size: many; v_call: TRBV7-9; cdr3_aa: CASSLALSGQGTYGYTF; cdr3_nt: TGTGCCAGCAGCTTAGCTTTGTCCGGACAGGGGACCTATGGCTACACCTTC